This paragraph covers one T cell receptor (beta chain) sequence. Antigen specificity is unknown. Trimming removed 7 bases from V and 6 bases from J; junction bases left unmatched: 8. The CDR3 is made up of 14 amino acids. CDR1 is ENHRY, CDR2 SYGVKD, per germline. The entry originates in a study of shared clonotypes between healthy human individuals. Deep was the level used in running the assay. Per the original data handling: ImmunoSEQ junction-only sequences lacked quality scores, so their filtering differed. Measured with immunoSEQ multiplex PCR; TCRdb has only the in-frame clones, and not every one. The DNA was the basis for D and trimming; V, J and clone size are from that table. The sample yields 2 million to 2.5 million clones, just under 95% seen once. General study findings and limits: Some naive CD4 clonotypes, about 5.5%, turned up in common across several donors. Rarefaction analysis demonstrated incomplete sorted-subset sequencing notwithstanding large depth.

This TCR derives from a man between 18 and 29 years old in good health. Some clones in this sample may be carry-over from other donors' samples. The sequenced sample was naive CD4+ T cells from PBMCs. Subset given: CD45RA+ positively selected. The chain joins TRBV10-3 to TRBJ2-3, with TRBD2 identical over 9 bases. As DNA, the CDR3 is TGTGCCATCATGAGTGCGGGAGGGCCTGATACGCAGTATTTT. Amino acids: CAIMSAGGPDTQYF.